These 32 T cell receptor beta chains originate from one sample sequenced in a study of a mutant IDH1 vaccine in newly diagnosed glioma. Time point here: week 47, end of study. Every vaccine dose comprised 300 ug of mutant IDH1 20-mer peptide plus topical imiquimod. For these receptors, no antigen is known. The data were produced by immunoSEQ multiplex PCR, yet TCRdb's version contains in-frame clones alone and is incomplete. The sample holds about 56,000 clones, 75% seen once. Sequencing was performed on PBMCs, taken from a glioma patient whose treatment included an IDH1 peptide vaccine. These TCRs come from a man aged 50 or older with glioma.

J is TRBJ2-7 and V is TRBV7-2; D remains ambiguous. Trimming took 1 base from V and 2 from J, leaving 9 bases between them. Germline V gene data show CDR1 as SGHTA and CDR2 as FQGNSA. The CDR3 is 14 residues long. The CDR3 region is CASSLGATAYEQYF. In DNA, the CDR3 is TGTGCCAGCAGCTTAGGGGCCACTGCCTACGAGCAGTACTTC.

The chain carries TRBV15 and TRBJ2-1, with 7 bases aligning to TRBD2. J lost 4 bases, V lost 4 bases, and 10 bases had no gene match. The germline V gene has CDR1 LNHNV and CDR2 YYDKDF (reference sequence). This CDR3 spans 16 amino acids. As DNA, the CDR3 is TGTGCCACCAGCATGGGCAGGGAGGGCCCTTACAATGAGCAGTTCTTC. This translates into CATSMGREGPYNEQFF.

This chain connects TRBV28 to TRBJ1-3; D ambiguous. V lost 8 bases, J lost 0 bases, and 11 bases lay in between. This CDR3 has 14 amino acids. The germline CDR1 and CDR2 sequences are MDHEN and SYDVKM. The DNA for the CDR3 is TGTGCCAGCCAGGACCGTCGCTCTGGAAACACCATATATTTT. This encodes CASQDRRSGNTIYF. Supplemented by reference TRBV28 and TRBJ1-3, the full variable domain reads DVKVTQSSRYLVKRTGEKVFLECVQDMDHENMFWYRQDPGLGLRLIYFSYDVKMKEKGDIPEGYSVSREKKERFSLILESASTNQTSMYLCASQDRRSGNTIYFGEGSWLTVV.

The gene calls are TRBV5-4 and TRBJ2-1, with D perhaps TRBD1 (6 bases). The V gene lost 9 bases and the J gene lost 3 bases, with 16 bases spanning the gap. Germline CDR1 SGHNT, CDR2 YYREEE (reference sequence). This CDR3 spans 14 amino acids. The CDR3, as DNA: TGTGCCACACTACAGGGAAACAACTACAATGAGCAGTTCTTC. This gives the protein CATLQGNNYNEQFF.

This chain uses TRBV5-5 with TRBJ2-2; no definite D call. CDR1 is SGHKS and CDR2 is YYEKEE in the germline V gene (reference sequence). V was cut by 0 bases and J by 5 bases, with 5 bases left in between. This CDR3 comprises 13 residues. CDR3 sequence (DNA): TGTGCCAGCAGCTTGGGCCAGACCGGGGAGCTGTTTTTT. Protein sequence: CASSLGQTGELFF.

This clone was recorded once. The V gene is TRBV4-1, the J gene TRBJ2-3, with 8 bases aligning to TRBD2. The germline CDR1 and CDR2 sequences are MGHRA and YSYEKL. The CDR3 spans 13 residues. Trimming removed 0 bases from V and 8 bases from J; junction bases left unmatched: 1. The CDR3 nucleotides are TGCGCCAGCAGCCAAGATCGGGAGGGTACGCAGTATTTT. As protein: CASSQDREGTQYF.

V and J are TRBV4-2 and TRBJ1-3; no firm D call. This CDR3 region has 15 residues. Trimming pared 1 base from V and 0 bases from J, leaving 7 bases between. Per the germline V gene, CDR1 is LGHNA and CDR2 is YNFKEQ. CDR3 protein: CASSQALSSGNTIYF. CDR3 bases: TGTGCCAGCAGCCAAGCTTTGAGCTCTGGAAACACCATATATTTT.

V is TRBV27 and J is TRBJ2-1; tentatively, D is TRBD1 (5 bases). The CDR3 sequence is 15 residues long. V was trimmed by 5 bases and J by 1 base, leaving 12 bases between them. In germline, CDR1 is MNHEY, CDR2 SMNVEV (reference sequence). For the CDR3, the DNA is TGTGCCAGCAGTCCCCTAGGGGCGTCCTACAATGAGCAGTTCTTC. It codes for CASSPLGASYNEQFF.

The chain combines TRBV9 with TRBJ2-1, with 7 bases matching TRBD1. CDR1 SGDLS and CDR2 YYNGEE come from the germline V gene. The CDR3 covers 13 residues. Trimming cost V 6 bases and J 3 bases; bases outside gene matches: 3. The CDR3 sequence: CASNRQGYNEQFF. CDR3 bases: TGTGCCAGCAACCGACAGGGCTACAATGAGCAGTTCTTC.

The chain uses TRBV6-1 and TRBJ2-1; D is tentatively TRBD1 or TRBD2 (5 bases each). V gave up 7 bases and J gave up 12 bases, with 13 bases separating them. The CDR3 runs to 11 residues. Germline V gene sequence: CDR1 MNHNS, CDR2 SASEGT. DNA for the CDR3: TGTGCCAGCACTGAGAGGGGTCTGCAGTTCTTC. This encodes CASTERGLQFF.

This clone showed up just a few times. The rearrangement uses TRBV6-4 and TRBJ2-2, with a tentative D call TRBD1 (6 bases). Germline loops: CDR1 MRHNA, CDR2 SNTAGT. There are 14 residues in the CDR3. V lost 6 bases and J lost 2, with 10 bases in between. CDR3 nucleotide sequence: TGTGCCAGCAGCGGGACATTTAACACCGGGGAGCTGTTTTTT. Translation: CASSGTFNTGELFF.

J is TRBJ2-1 and V is TRBV5-6; no firm D call. Germline-derived CDR1 and CDR2 are SGHDT and YYEEEE. V shed 3 bases and J shed 7 bases, with 8 bases lying between them. The CDR3 totals 12 residues. The CDR3 DNA follows: TGTGCCAGCAGCTACTACGAGAATGAGCAGTTCTTC. Translating it yields CASSYYENEQFF.

This rearrangement joins TRBV12-5 to TRBJ2-1; D uncertain. This CDR3 has 13 residues. Germline V CDR1 and CDR2: LGHNT, FRNRAP. Trimming shortened V by 7 bases and J by 10 bases, and 17 bases separated the two germline ends. CDR3 loop: CASAPDFIGEQFF. In DNA, the CDR3 is TGTGCTAGTGCCCCAGACTTCATAGGGGAGCAGTTCTTC.

The chain recombines TRBV6-6 with TRBJ2-1; D is unclear. The CDR3 runs to 14 residues. Trimming stripped 5 bases from V and 4 bases from J, with 12 bases between. Germline CDR1 is MNHNY and CDR2 is SVGAGI (reference sequence). CDR3 in DNA: TGTGCCAGCAGTCCCTCAGCAGGATACAATGAGCAGTTCTTC. Its translation is CASSPSAGYNEQFF.

The chain recombines TRBV29-1 with TRBJ2-1; maybe TRBD1 (6 bases). Germline V CDR1 and CDR2: SQVTM, ANQGSEA. CDR3 size: 12 residues. Trimming pared 6 bases from V and 0 bases from J, leaving 6 bases between. CDR3 residues: CSVGASYNEQFF. For the CDR3, the DNA is TGCAGCGTGGGGGCCTCCTACAATGAGCAGTTCTTC.

This chain connects TRBV9 to TRBJ2-1, with D possibly being TRBD1 (6 bases). Trimming took 0 bases from V and 5 from J, leaving 15 bases between them. The CDR3 loop spans 16 amino acids. Germline V CDR1 and CDR2: SGDLS, YYNGEE. CDR3 region: CASSVAGRGGNNEQFF. In DNA, the CDR3 is TGTGCCAGCAGCGTAGCTGGCAGGGGTGGGAACAATGAGCAGTTCTTC.

The chain is built from TRBV30 and TRBJ1-5; TRBD1 is a possible D gene (6 bases). The V end was cut by 4 bases, the J end by 6 bases, with 16 bases between. This CDR3 region has 14 residues. The germline CDR1 and CDR2 sequences are GTSNPN and SVGIG (reference sequence). CDR3 nucleotides: TGTGCCTGGATGCCAAGGGGAGGGGGTCAGCCCCAGCATTTT. Its translation: CAWMPRGGGQPQHF.

The chain has TRBV4-1 and TRBJ2-7, with 7 bases lining up with TRBD1. The CDR3 is 15 amino acids. Germline V gene sequence: CDR1 MGHRA, CDR2 YSYEKL. With V trimmed by 0 bases and J by 1 base, 3 bases remained unmatched. Here the CDR3 reads CASSQETGLSYEQYF. DNA for the CDR3: TGCGCCAGCAGCCAAGAGACAGGGTTGTCCTACGAGCAGTACTTC.

For this clone: The same CDR3 can be traced to other DNA sequences in this sample. This chain connects TRBV5-6 to TRBJ1-2, with a tentative D call TRBD1 (5 bases). Looked up from germline, CDR1 is SGHDT and CDR2 is YYEEEE. V lost 0 bases to trimming and J lost 2 bases, with 8 bases between them. The CDR3 extends over 14 amino acids. CDR3: CASSLEGRNYGYTF. CDR3 DNA sequence: TGTGCCAGCAGCTTGGAGGGACGGAACTATGGCTACACCTTC.

This clone was detected only a few times. The chain employs TRBV14 and TRBJ1-1; TRBD1 might be the D (6 bases). Germline V gene lookup returns CDR1 SGHDN and CDR2 FVKESK. V was shortened by 1 base and J by 4 bases, with 7 bases between the two germline ends. The CDR3 spans 13 residues. The CDR3 DNA reads TGTGCCAGCAGCCAAGGGGGGCCCACTGAAGCTTTCTTT. As protein: CASSQGGPTEAFF.

This chain joins TRBV6-1 and TRBJ2-7, with 8 bases matching TRBD1. CDR3 length: 15 residues. V trimming: 2 bases; J trimming: 3 bases; junction bases outside the gene matches: 6. Looked up from germline, CDR1 is MNHNS and CDR2 is SASEGT. DNA for the CDR3: TGTGCCAGCAGTGAAATCGGGACAGGCATCTACGAGCAGTACTTC. Its translation is CASSEIGTGIYEQYF.

The chain is built from TRBV6-5 and TRBJ2-3, with D maybe TRBD2 (7 bases). The CDR3 runs 14 residues. Germline V gene sequence: CDR1 MNHEY, CDR2 SVGAGI. The ends were cut back, 7 bases at V and 3 bases at J, with 14 bases in the middle. CDR3 nucleotide sequence: TGTGCCAGCATGCGCGGGGGCCCTACAGATACGCAGTATTTT. It is translated as CASMRGGPTDTQYF.

The gene calls are TRBV19 and TRBJ1-6; D is ambiguous. Trimming took off 8 bases at V and 0 bases at J, with 5 bases between the two ends. Looked up from germline, CDR1 is LNHDA and CDR2 is SQIVND (reference sequence). There are 13 residues in the CDR3. The chain's CDR3 is CASVGSYNSPLHF. In DNA, the CDR3 is TGTGCCAGTGTTGGCTCCTATAATTCACCCCTCCACTTT. Variable domain in full (rest from reference TRBV19 and TRBJ1-6): DGGITQSPKYLFRKEGQNVTLSCEQNLNHDAMYWYRQDPGQGLRLIYYSQIVNDFQKGDIAEGYSVSREKKESFPLTVTSAQKNPTAFYLCASVGSYNSPLHFGNGTRLTVT.

The chain combines TRBV19 with TRBJ1-6, with D tentatively TRBD1 (5 bases). V shed 3 bases and J shed 10 bases, with 10 bases lying between them. This CDR3 is 13 amino acids long. Germline values: CDR1 LNHDA, CDR2 SQIVND (reference sequence). The CDR3 nucleotides read TGTGCCAGTAGTATGGGGGAAAGATCACCCCTCCACTTT. Translation: CASSMGERSPLHF.

The gene calls are TRBV5-4 and TRBJ2-4; the D gene is possibly TRBD1 (5 bases). CDR1 is SGHNT, CDR2 YYREEE, per germline (reference sequence). This CDR3 is 15 amino acids long. With 5 bases removed from V and 9 bases from J, the gap between germline ends came to 21 bases. This chain's CDR3 is CASSPATLDSSIQYF. The CDR3 bases are TGTGCCAGCAGTCCCGCTACGCTCGACAGTTCCATTCAGTACTTC.

Details on this clone: One junction end disagrees with the germline gene, perhaps due to a read error. The chain employs TRBV7-7 and TRBJ2-5, with D unclear. In germline, CDR1 is SSHAT, CDR2 FNYEAQ (reference sequence). The CDR3 has 13 residues. In DNA, the CDR3 is TGTGCTAGCAGCACCCGTGTTATGGAGACCCAGTACTTC. Protein: CASSTRVMETQYF.

The V and J genes are TRBV7-8 and TRBJ1-2; TRBD1 might be the D (5 bases). V lost 1 base and J lost 6, with 12 bases in between. This CDR3 contains 14 residues. Germline V CDR1 and CDR2: SGHVS, FQNEAQ. The CDR3 nucleotides are TGTGCCAGCAGCTTAGACGGGGGAATCAATGGCTACACCTTC. It codes for CASSLDGGINGYTF.

This rearrangement joins TRBV15 to TRBJ1-4; D not resolved. Germline lookup yields CDR1 LNHNV and CDR2 YYDKDF (reference sequence). Trimming cost V 8 bases and J 5 bases, with 12 bases left between them. The CDR3 sequence is 13 residues long. The CDR3 is CATQQNKNEKLFF. Here the CDR3 DNA reads TGTGCCACCCAACAGAACAAAAATGAAAAACTGTTTTTT. The entire variable domain, with the rest obtained from reference TRBV15 and TRBJ1-4, is as follows: DAMVIQNPRYQVTQFGKPVTLSCSQTLNHNVMYWYQQKSSQAPKLLFHYYDKDFNNEADTPDNFQSRRPNTSFCFLDIRSPGLGDTAMYLCATQQNKNEKLFFGSGTQLSVL.

This clone was seen only once. The rearrangement uses TRBV4-2 and TRBJ2-7; 7 nucleotides match TRBD1. J gave up 1 base and V 1 base, and 7 bases lay outside the gene matches. The germline CDR1 and CDR2 sequences are LGHNA and YNFKEQ. CDR3 size: 16 residues. This chain's CDR3 is CASSQVSRDRSYEQYF. In DNA form, the CDR3 reads TGTGCCAGCAGCCAAGTAAGCCGGGACAGATCCTACGAGCAGTACTTC.

V is TRBV13 and J is TRBJ2-3; no firm D call. Germline values: CDR1 PRHDT, CDR2 FYEKMQ (reference sequence). V dropped 2 bases and J dropped 1 base, with 4 bases sitting between them. The CDR3 is 13 amino acids. CDR3 residues: CASSLPGTDTQYF. The CDR3 DNA reads as TGTGCCAGCAGCTTACCAGGCACAGATACGCAGTATTTT.

The rearrangement uses TRBV7-2 and TRBJ1-5; D might be TRBD1 (5 bases). V shed 5 bases and J shed 9 bases, with 20 bases lying between them. Germline CDR1 is SGHTA and CDR2 is FQGNSA. This CDR3 has 15 amino acids. CDR3 sequence (DNA): TGTGCCAGCAGCCCATCCGGGGCACAGATCGGGCCCCAGCATTTT. Residues: CASSPSGAQIGPQHF.

This clone came up once. This chain links TRBV4-3 with TRBJ2-7; no reliable D call. V dropped 1 base and J dropped 5 bases, with 15 bases sitting between them. Germline V gives CDR1 LGHNA, CDR2 YSLEER. The CDR3 loop spans 15 amino acids. Here the CDR3 DNA reads TGCGCCAGCAGCCAAGGGGCCAGTCCCCCTAACGAGCAGTACTTC. This translates into CASSQGASPPNEQYF.